These 13 T cell receptor beta chains were sequenced from one sample in a study of blood T cell repertoires in COVID-19. Clones were read by immunoSEQ multiplex PCR, and TCRdb kept only the in-frame ones, dropping some. The sample consists of a few hundred thousand clones, 80% to 90% of them appearing once. Input material: peripheral blood. Receptor source: a woman between 45 and 60 years old with acute or convalescent COVID-19.

The V call is TRBV3-1 (or the pseudogene TRBV3-2), the J call TRBJ2-5; possible D gene TRBD2, 6 bases. CDR3 length: 14 residues. Trimming left V 1 base short and J 7 bases short, with 13 bases between. From germline, CDR1 is LGHDT and CDR2 YNNKEL (reference sequence). The CDR3 DNA follows: TGTGCCAGCAGCCAAGGGGACTCCCGGGGGACCCAGTACTTC. Translated: CASSQGDSRGTQYF.

This chain links TRBV25-1 with TRBJ2-7; possibly TRBD1 for D (6 bases). The length of the CDR3 is 14 residues. The germline CDR1 and CDR2 sequences are MGHDK and SYGVNS. V lost 6 bases and J 2 bases, leaving 14 bases between the germline ends. CDR3 amino acids: CASSPPRTAYEQYF. CDR3 in DNA: TGTGCCAGCAGCCCTCCAAGGACAGCCTACGAGCAGTACTTC.

This clone was counted a few times. The chain couples TRBV29-1 to TRBJ1-1; 9 bases match TRBD1. The CDR3 totals 13 residues. The germline V gene encodes CDR1 SQVTM and CDR2 ANQGSEA. The V and J ends lost 8 bases and 4 bases, in that order; junction bases with no gene match: 8. Written as DNA, the CDR3 is TGCAGCCTCTACAGGGGGCCTTTCACTGAAGCTTTCTTT. Its protein is CSLYRGPFTEAFF. The full variable domain, rest sourced from reference TRBV29-1 and TRBJ1-1, is SAVISQKPSRDICQRGTSLTIQCQVDSQVTMMFWYRQQPGQSLTLIATANQGSEATYESGFVIDKFPISRPNLTFSTLTVSNMSPEDSSIYLCSLYRGPFTEAFFGQGTRLTVV.

CDR3 in DNA: TGCGCCAGCAGCTTGGCCGAGGCAGGGCTGAACACTGAAGCTTTCTTT. Its protein is CASSLAEAGLNTEAFF. The chain employs TRBV5-1 and TRBJ1-1; possibly TRBD1 for D (5 bases). Deletions cut 0 bases from V and 0 bases from J, with 12 bases between. This CDR3 is 16 amino acids long. Per germline, CDR1 SGHRS and CDR2 YFSETQ.

The rearrangement links TRBV29-1 to TRBJ2-5; TRBD2 might be the D (6 bases). The CDR3 consists of 13 residues. Per the germline V gene, CDR1 is SQVTM and CDR2 is ANQGSEA. V was clipped by 4 bases and J by 1 base, with 10 bases between them. Here the CDR3 DNA reads TGCAGCGTTGCGCGGGGTTCCCAAGAGACCCAGTACTTC. As protein: CSVARGSQETQYF.

The chain recombines TRBV18 with TRBJ1-1; maybe TRBD1 (5 bases). The CDR3 covers 13 residues. The V and J ends lost 2 bases and 7 bases respectively, with 11 bases between them. CDR1 and CDR2 from the germline V gene are KGHSH and LQKENI. This CDR3 reads CASSPFDRYEAFF. CDR3 sequence (DNA): TGTGCCAGCTCACCATTCGACAGATATGAAGCTTTCTTT.

This clone occurred a few times. This chain uses TRBV3-1 (or the pseudogene TRBV3-2) with TRBJ1-1; TRBD1 is a possible D gene (6 bases). Trimming removed 4 bases from V and 6 bases from J, with 15 bases in between. The CDR3 runs to 14 residues. Germline CDR1 LGHDT, CDR2 YNNKEL (reference sequence). CDR3 in DNA: TGTGCCAGCAGCCCTACGTCACAGGGACCTGAAGCTTTCTTT. This sequence encodes CASSPTSQGPEAFF.

V usage is TRBV27 and J usage is TRBJ1-4; D gene ambiguous. Deletions cut 5 bases from V and 7 bases from J, with 11 bases between. This CDR3 spans 13 amino acids. Looked up from germline, CDR1 is MNHEY and CDR2 is SMNVEV (reference sequence). The CDR3 sequence: CASSREVGEKLFF. As DNA, the CDR3 is TGTGCCAGCAGTAGGGAGGTGGGTGAAAAACTGTTTTTT.

This sequence joins TRBV10-3 and TRBJ1-5; no clear D. CDR1 and CDR2 (germline): ENHRY, SYGVKD. Trimming cost V 0 bases and J 0 bases, with 6 bases left between them. The length of the CDR3 is 15 residues. The DNA of the CDR3 is TGTGCCATCAGTGAGTCCGACTATAGCAATCAGCCCCAGCATTTT. Amino acids: CAISESDYSNQPQHF.

The rearrangement uses TRBV7-2 and TRBJ2-3, with TRBD1 matching 10 bases. The CDR3 consists of 16 residues. V was pared by 0 bases and J by 4 bases, with 4 bases of the junction left unmatched. Germline loops: CDR1 SGHTA, CDR2 FQGNSA. The CDR3 spells CASSLAGTGAADTQYF. CDR3 in DNA: TGTGCCAGCAGCTTAGCAGGGACAGGGGCTGCAGATACGCAGTATTTT.

This clone is a singleton in its sample. The J gene is TRBJ2-3, the V gene TRBV7-2; 8 nucleotides line up with TRBD1. The V gene's germline CDR1 is SGHTA and CDR2 FQGNSA. CDR3 length: 14 amino acids. With V trimmed by 4 bases and J by 6 bases, 6 bases remained unmatched. The CDR3 loop reads CASSSRPGGDTQYF. CDR3 sequence (DNA): TGTGCCAGCAGCTCCCGTCCAGGGGGCGATACGCAGTATTTT.

This clone was detected only once. The V and J genes are TRBV12-5 and TRBJ1-1; a weak D match, TRBD1 (5 bases). Germline V gene sequence: CDR1 LGHNT, CDR2 FRNRAP. V was shortened by 6 bases and J by 1 base, with 9 bases between the two germline ends. The CDR3 sequence is 13 residues long. Here the CDR3 DNA reads TGTGCTAGTGGCGTTACAGGGAACACTGAAGCTTTCTTT. Translating gives CASGVTGNTEAFF.

The chain is built from TRBV5-5 and TRBJ2-1, with 7 bases matching TRBD1. The J segment lost 1 base and the V segment lost 4 bases, leaving 11 bases of the junction unmatched. Per germline, CDR1 SGHKS and CDR2 YYEKEE (reference sequence). There are 17 residues in the CDR3. CDR3 protein: CASSQSGRGISYNEQFF. The CDR3 DNA follows: TGTGCCAGCAGCCAATCCGGCAGGGGGATATCCTACAATGAGCAGTTCTTC. Full variable domain (remainder filled in from reference TRBV5-5 and TRBJ2-1): DAGVTQSPTHLIKTRGQQVTLRCSPISGHKSVSWYQQVLGQGPQFIFQYYEKEERGRGNFPDRFSARQFPNYSSELNVNALLLGDSALYLCASSQSGRGISYNEQFFGPGTRLTVL.